This T cell receptor (beta chain) stems from a study of neurological immune-mediated disorders. A word on this clonotype: What it binds is unknown.

In TCRdb, the 5' RACE reads were re-called with MiXCR into one record per CDR3 protein. The table shows about 120,000 distinct CDR3 sequences, with about 3.2% occurring only once. The CDR3 sequence is 13 residues long. Germline lookup yields CDR1 SGHRS and CDR2 YFSETQ. Trimming removed 6 bases from V and 3 bases from J, with 11 bases in between. Study-wide results and limits: Multiple sclerosis, the disease with the least TCR clonal expansion, fell below healthy controls, whereas HTLV-1-associated myelopathy showed the most.

This chain uses TRBV5-1 with TRBJ2-3; no firm D call. The TCR was taken from a woman in her twenties or thirties with multiple sclerosis. The sequencing input was PBMCs. CDR3 protein: CASTSGLTDTQYF. CDR3 sequence (DNA): TGCGCCAGCACGTCAGGATTAACAGATACGCAGTATTTT.